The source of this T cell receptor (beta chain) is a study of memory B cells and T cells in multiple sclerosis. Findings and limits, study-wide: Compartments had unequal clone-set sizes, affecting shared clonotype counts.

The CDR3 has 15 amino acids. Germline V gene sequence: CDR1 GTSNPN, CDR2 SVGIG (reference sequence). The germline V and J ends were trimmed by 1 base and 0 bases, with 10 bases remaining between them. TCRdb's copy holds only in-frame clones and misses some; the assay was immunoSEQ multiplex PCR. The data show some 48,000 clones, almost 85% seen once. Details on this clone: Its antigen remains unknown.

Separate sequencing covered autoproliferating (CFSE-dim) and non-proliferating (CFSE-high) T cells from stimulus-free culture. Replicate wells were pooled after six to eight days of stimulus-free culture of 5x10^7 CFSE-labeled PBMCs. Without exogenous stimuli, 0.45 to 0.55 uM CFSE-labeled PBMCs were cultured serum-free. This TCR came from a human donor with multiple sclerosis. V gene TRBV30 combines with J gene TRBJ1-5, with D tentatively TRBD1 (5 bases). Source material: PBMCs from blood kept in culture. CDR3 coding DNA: TGTGCCTGGAGTGATGACAGTTATAGCAATCAGCCCCAGCATTTT. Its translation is CAWSDDSYSNQPQHF.